The next 23 T cell receptor beta chains were all read from a single sample in a study of beta chain features in type 1 diabetes. These TCRs' antigens remain unknown. Notes on the study in general: Type 1 diabetes patients had TCRB CDR3s that were shorter (moderately but significantly so) in all four CD4+ subsets.

What was sequenced were expressed TCRB transcripts, since all of the isolated RNA had been reverse transcribed. The protocol was immunoSEQ multiplex PCR, while the TCRdb copy is restricted to in-frame clones and leaves out a portion. The profile shows 640,000 or so clones, over 13% of them singletons. Sequenced input: naive CD4+ T cells from blood. The receptors originated from a man younger than 35 with type 1 diabetes.

V gene TRBV5-4 combines with J gene TRBJ1-2, with TRBD1 matching over 7 bases. Per the germline V gene, CDR1 is SGHNT and CDR2 is YYREEE (reference sequence). This CDR3 is 14 amino acids long. V shed 3 bases and J 1 base; nucleotides not matched to a gene: 3. The CDR3 sequence is CASSWGQSNYGYTF. In DNA form, the CDR3 reads TGTGCCAGCAGCTGGGGACAGAGTAACTATGGCTACACCTTC.

This clone was observed a few times. Other nucleotide sequences in the sample specify the same CDR3. The rearrangement links TRBV7-2 to TRBJ2-7, with 8 positions matching TRBD2. The CDR3 covers 13 residues. The germline CDR1 and CDR2 sequences are SGHTA and FQGNSA. V shed 3 bases and J 4 bases; nucleotides not matched to a gene: 2. CDR3 nucleotide sequence: TGTGCCAGCAGCTTGGGACTAGTTTACGAGCAGTACTTC. Its protein product is CASSLGLVYEQYF.

This clone came up a few times. The chain carries TRBV30 and TRBJ1-1, with D possibly matching TRBD1 (5 bases). The CDR3 runs 12 residues. Germline assignment: CDR1 GTSNPN and CDR2 SVGIG (reference sequence). Trimming cost V 3 bases and J 6 bases, with 11 bases left between them. The CDR3 DNA reads TGTGCCTGGAGCTTGGAGGGGCCTGAAGCTTTCTTT. Protein sequence: CAWSLEGPEAFF.

The chain combines TRBV9 with TRBJ1-1; 8 bases match TRBD1. CDR3 length: 14 residues. Germline V gives CDR1 SGDLS, CDR2 YYNGEE. With V trimmed by 3 bases and J by 1 base, 2 bases remained unmatched. In nucleotides, the CDR3 is TGTGCCAGCAGCGCTGGACAGGGGAACACTGAAGCTTTCTTT. Protein: CASSAGQGNTEAFF.

This clone occurred a few times. The chain has TRBV7-3 and TRBJ1-2; TRBD1 is a possible D gene (6 bases). The CDR3 has 13 amino acids. Between the trimmed V and J ends, which lost 6 bases and 3 bases, there was a span of 11 bases. The germline gives CDR1 SGHTA, CDR2 FQGTGA. This CDR3 is CASRGHPDYGYTF. The CDR3 bases are TGTGCCAGCAGGGGACATCCAGACTATGGCTACACCTTC.

The CDR3, as DNA: TGCGCCAGCAGCCAAGTTCTAGGTAGCGGAGATACGGAAGAGACCCAGTACTTC. Its translation: CASSQVLGSGDTEETQYF. This sequence joins TRBV4-3 and TRBJ2-5, with D possibly TRBD2 on 6 matching bases. V was cut by 1 base and J by 3 bases, with 21 bases left in between. The CDR3 extends over 18 amino acids. The germline V gene encodes CDR1 LGHNA and CDR2 YSLEER.

This clone has just a few counts. The chain has TRBV5-1 and TRBJ2-3; 7 positions match TRBD1. There are 13 residues in the CDR3. The ends lost 4 bases at V and 3 bases at J; junction bases unmatched: 2. Germline V lookup: CDR1 SGHRS, CDR2 YFSETQ. The CDR3 region has the DNA TGCGCCAGCAGCCCGGGACAGACAGATACGCAGTATTTT. As protein: CASSPGQTDTQYF.

The CDR3 DNA sequence: TGTGCCAGCAGCTCTCCGCTACAGCCCCAGCATTTT. This sequence encodes CASSSPLQPQHF. The genes are TRBV27 and TRBJ1-5, with D unresolved. The V gene lost 6 bases and the J gene lost 7 bases, with 10 bases spanning the gap. Germline CDR1 reads MNHEY; CDR2 reads SMNVEV (reference sequence). This CDR3 has 12 amino acids.

This clone was seen a few times. V is TRBV11-2 and J is TRBJ2-2; 9 bases are shared with TRBD1. The CDR3 is 15 amino acids. V was clipped by 3 bases and J by 7 bases; unmatched bases: 6. Looked up from germline, CDR1 is SGHAT and CDR2 is FQNNGV. For the CDR3, the DNA is TGTGCCAGCAGCTTTGACAGGGGGTCGGTCGGGGAGCTGTTTTTT. Its protein is CASSFDRGSVGELFF.

In its sample, this clone was seen many times. This chain joins TRBV10-3 and TRBJ2-1, with TRBD2 identical over 9 bases. This CDR3 has 14 amino acids. V dropped 10 bases and J dropped 10; count of bases not matched to a gene: 14. Germline lookup yields CDR1 ENHRY and CDR2 SYGVKD. CDR3 nucleotides: TGTGCCACCTCTATGAAGCTAGCGGGACTGGAGCAGTTCTTC. Residues: CATSMKLAGLEQFF.

CDR3 sequence: CASNPGLPLNNEQFF. In nucleotides, the CDR3 is TGTGCCAGCAACCCGGGACTTCCATTGAACAATGAGCAGTTCTTC. The chain uses TRBV7-2 and TRBJ2-1, with a weak D call TRBD2 (6 bases). V was shortened by 7 bases and J by 5 bases, with 18 bases between the two germline ends. This CDR3 is 15 amino acids long. Germline loops: CDR1 SGHTA, CDR2 FQGNSA.

This clone was observed a handful of times. CDR3 nucleotides: TGTGCCAGCAGTAGGACAGGGGCTGGAAACATTCAGTACTTC. Amino acid sequence: CASSRTGAGNIQYF. J is TRBJ2-4 and V is TRBV6-5, with 9 nucleotides matching TRBD1. The V gene's germline CDR1 is MNHEY and CDR2 SVGAGI. The CDR3 is 14 amino acids. Trimming took 5 bases from V and 6 from J; bases not matched to a gene: 5.

The V call is TRBV6-5, the J call TRBJ2-7; 9 positions agree with TRBD1. The CDR3 is 16 residues long. Germline trimming cut 0 bases from V and 4 bases from J; bases unmatched to any gene: 7. Germline assignment: CDR1 MNHEY and CDR2 SVGAGI. The CDR3 sequence: CASSYSGTGSTYEQYF. The DNA of the CDR3 is TGTGCCAGCAGTTACTCCGGGACAGGGAGTACTTACGAGCAGTACTTC.

In the case of this clone: Other DNA sequences within the sample encode an identical CDR3. V is TRBV18 and J is TRBJ1-1; TRBD1 matches 8 bases. The CDR3 contains 15 residues. From germline, CDR1 is KGHSH and CDR2 LQKENI. With V trimmed by 2 bases and J by 3 bases, 5 bases remained unmatched. The CDR3 here is CASSPRQGRDTEAFF. CDR3 in DNA: TGTGCCAGCTCACCAAGACAGGGGAGGGACACTGAAGCTTTCTTT.

On this clone: The sample carries other DNA sequences with the same CDR3. The V and J genes are TRBV9 and TRBJ1-2; the D gene is possibly TRBD1 (5 bases). CDR3 length: 14 residues. Germline V gives CDR1 SGDLS, CDR2 YYNGEE. V lost 0 bases and J 4 bases, leaving 10 bases between the germline ends. CDR3 bases: TGTGCCAGCAGCGTAGAGTTGGGGACCTATGGCTACACCTTC. Protein sequence: CASSVELGTYGYTF.

This clone came up a few times. V usage is TRBV2 and J usage is TRBJ2-3; 14 bases are a match to TRBD2. Germline V gives CDR1 SNHLY, CDR2 FYNNEI. The ends lost 8 bases at V and 4 bases at J; junction bases unmatched: 5. This CDR3 contains 15 residues. CDR3 nucleotide sequence: TGTGCCAGCGGGGGACTAGCGGGGGAGCCAGATACGCAGTATTTT. Translation: CASGGLAGEPDTQYF.

The chain employs TRBV6-6 and TRBJ1-2; D may be TRBD1 (6 bases). The CDR3 loop spans 13 amino acids. V lost 5 bases and J lost 5, with 12 bases in between. Germline CDR1 and CDR2: MNHNY and SVGAGI (reference sequence). The CDR3 here is CASSLLDSYGYTF. The CDR3 bases are TGTGCCAGCAGTCTACTGGACAGTTATGGCTACACCTTC.

The table lists this clone with a few counts. V is TRBV29-1 and J is TRBJ1-1; 7 bases align to TRBD1. Trimming at V came to 4 bases and at J to 1 base, leaving 6 bases not matched to a gene. The CDR3 spans 14 residues. From germline, CDR1 is SQVTM and CDR2 ANQGSEA. The chain's CDR3 is CSVGSGQWNTEAFF. The CDR3 DNA follows: TGCAGCGTTGGGTCGGGACAGTGGAACACTGAAGCTTTCTTT.

This rearrangement joins TRBV5-1 to TRBJ2-4; a weak D match, TRBD1 (5 bases). The CDR3 spans 16 residues. V was clipped by 4 bases and J by 0 bases, with 14 bases between them. Germline CDR1 and CDR2: SGHRS and YFSETQ. DNA for the CDR3: TGCGCCAGCAGCGCCTCGACAGTGCTAGCCAAAAACATTCAGTACTTC. Translating it yields CASSASTVLAKNIQYF.

Turning to this clone: Other DNA sequences in the sample encode the same CDR3. Written as DNA, the CDR3 is TGTGCCAGCAGCTGGGACAGGAACACTGAAGCTTTCTTT. Translating it yields CASSWDRNTEAFF. V and J are TRBV6-5 and TRBJ1-1; 7 bases fit TRBD1. Germline CDR1 is MNHEY and CDR2 is SVGAGI. V lost 6 bases to trimming and J lost 1 base; unmatched junction nucleotides: 2. There are 13 residues in the CDR3.

The sample holds a few counts of this clone. The CDR3 DNA follows: TGTGCCAGCAGCCAAGGCGGAAATAGCAATCAGCCCCAGCATTTT. The encoded protein is CASSQGGNSNQPQHF. The genes are TRBV4-2 and TRBJ1-5; D remains ambiguous. The CDR3 spans 15 residues. Germline V gene data show CDR1 as LGHNA and CDR2 as YNFKEQ. Trimming took 1 base from V and 0 from J, leaving 7 bases between them.

This clone was detected a few times. This chain uses TRBV12-5 with TRBJ2-1; the D gene is possibly TRBD2 (5 bases). V shed 2 bases and J shed 8 bases, with 10 bases lying between them. Per germline, CDR1 LGHNT and CDR2 FRNRAP. This CDR3 region has 13 residues. CDR3 loop: CASGLPGKDEQFF. The CDR3, as DNA: TGTGCTAGTGGTTTGCCGGGGAAGGATGAGCAGTTCTTC.

V usage is TRBV7-6 and J usage is TRBJ2-5; D is perhaps TRBD1 (6 bases). The length of the CDR3 is 15 residues. Per germline, CDR1 SGHVS and CDR2 FNYEAQ. Trimming took off 5 bases at V and 5 bases at J, with 18 bases between the two ends. CDR3 protein: CASSAGVRVRETQYF. The CDR3 DNA reads as TGTGCCAGCAGCGCAGGGGTTAGGGTCCGGGAGACCCAGTACTTC.